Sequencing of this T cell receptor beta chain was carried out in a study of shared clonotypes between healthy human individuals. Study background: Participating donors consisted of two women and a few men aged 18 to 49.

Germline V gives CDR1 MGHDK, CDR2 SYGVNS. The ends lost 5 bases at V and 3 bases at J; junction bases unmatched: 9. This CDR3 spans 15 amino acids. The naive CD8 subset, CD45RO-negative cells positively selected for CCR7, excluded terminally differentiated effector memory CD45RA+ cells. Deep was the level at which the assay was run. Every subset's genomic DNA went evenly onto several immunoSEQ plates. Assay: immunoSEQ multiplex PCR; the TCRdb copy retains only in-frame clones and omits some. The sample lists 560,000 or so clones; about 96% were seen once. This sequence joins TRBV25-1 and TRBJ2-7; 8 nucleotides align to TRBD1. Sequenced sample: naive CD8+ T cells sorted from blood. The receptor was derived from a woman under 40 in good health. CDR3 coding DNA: TGTGCCAGCAGTATCATCAGGGGGCGCTTCTACGAGCAGTACTTC. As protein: CASSIIRGRFYEQYF.